The 32 T cell receptor beta chains reported below all come from one sample, sequenced in a study of glioma-infiltrating T cells after dendritic cell vaccination. The protocol was immunoSEQ multiplex PCR, while the TCRdb copy is restricted to in-frame clones and leaves out a portion. The table records fewer than 75,000 clones, about 85% of them present only once. Time point noted: after dendritic cell vaccination, including at tumor progression/relapse. The material was blood, obtained after dendritic cell vaccination. These receptor sequences come from a human donor with glioblastoma.

V is TRBV7-2 and J is TRBJ2-2; D not resolved. Between the trimmed V and J ends, which lost 2 bases and 8 bases, there was a span of 6 bases. Germline CDR1 reads SGHTA; CDR2 reads FQGNSA. The CDR3 is 12 residues long. The DNA of the CDR3 is TGTGCCAGCAGCTTATACGAGGGGGAGCTGTTTTTT. Translating gives CASSLYEGELFF.

The rearrangement uses TRBV7-2 and TRBJ2-5; D may be TRBD2 (6 bases). CDR1 and CDR2 (germline): SGHTA, FQGNSA. Trimming cost V 1 base and J 5 bases, with 11 bases left between them. The CDR3 runs to 14 residues. CDR3 protein: CASSLDSGVETQYF. The CDR3, as DNA: TGTGCCAGCAGCTTAGATAGCGGCGTGGAGACCCAGTACTTC. Supplemented by reference TRBV7-2 and TRBJ2-5, the full variable domain reads GAGVSQSPSNKVTEKGKDVELRCDPISGHTALYWYRQSLGQGLEFLIYFQGNSAPDKSGLPSDRFSAERTGGSVSTLTIQRTQQEDSAVYLCASSLDSGVETQYFGPGTRLLVL.

The J gene is TRBJ1-2, the V gene TRBV6-5; the D is unclear. Germline V gene sequence: CDR1 MNHEY, CDR2 SVGAGI. This CDR3 has 11 amino acids. V dropped 10 bases and J dropped 7 bases, with 13 bases sitting between them. CDR3 nucleotide sequence: TGTGCCACCCAAAGCGAGGGTGGCTACACCTTC. Encoded protein: CATQSEGGYTF.

The chain carries TRBV28 and TRBJ2-6, with D perhaps matching TRBD1 (5 bases). Trimming took 3 bases from V and 0 from J, leaving 15 bases between them. The CDR3 has 18 amino acids. Germline CDR1 and CDR2: MDHEN and SYDVKM. The CDR3: CASSFAGIRNSGANVLTF. CDR3 DNA sequence: TGTGCCAGCAGTTTTGCAGGGATTAGAAACTCTGGGGCCAACGTCCTGACTTTC.

The chain uses TRBV19 and TRBJ2-7, with 9 nucleotides matching TRBD1. The CDR3 spans 16 residues. V shed 3 bases and J 0 bases; nucleotides not matched to a gene: 6. CDR1 LNHDA and CDR2 SQIVND come from the germline V gene (reference sequence). As DNA, the CDR3 is TGTGCCAGTAGTATGCCGGGGACAGGGACCTCCTACGAGCAGTACTTC. Its translation: CASSMPGTGTSYEQYF.

The V and J genes are TRBV19 and TRBJ1-2; D not resolved. This CDR3 region has 13 residues. V lost 7 bases to trimming and J lost 7 bases, with 16 bases between them. Germline CDR1 is LNHDA and CDR2 is SQIVND (reference sequence). For the CDR3, the DNA is TGTGCCAGTAATGACAACCGTGGTGGTGGCTACACCTTC. It yields the protein CASNDNRGGGYTF.

This clone was detected once. This chain links TRBV27 with TRBJ2-1; 8 nucleotides match TRBD2. CDR1 is MNHEY and CDR2 is SMNVEV in the germline V gene (reference sequence). The CDR3 runs to 14 residues. With V trimmed by 7 bases and J by 6 bases, 8 bases remained unmatched. DNA of the CDR3: TGTGCCAGCACCCCCGGGGGGGCCGGCAATGAGCAGTTCTTC. The encoded protein is CASTPGGAGNEQFF.

About this clone itself: The sample carries other DNA sequences with the same CDR3. The chain joins TRBV4-2 to TRBJ1-6; 7 bases map to TRBD1. Germline V lookup: CDR1 LGHNA, CDR2 YNFKEQ. CDR3 length: 16 amino acids. The V gene end was trimmed by 3 bases and the J gene end by 2 bases; junction bases not matched to a gene: 4. The CDR3 spells CASSHDRDAYNSPLHF. The CDR3 DNA is TGTGCCAGCAGCCACGACAGGGACGCCTATAATTCACCCCTCCACTTT.

The V call is TRBV13, the J call TRBJ2-3; 14 bases fit TRBD2. Per germline, CDR1 PRHDT and CDR2 FYEKMQ (reference sequence). The CDR3 covers 16 residues. V was pared by 3 bases and J by 5 bases, with 4 bases of the junction left unmatched. The CDR3 DNA reads TGTGCCAGCAGCTTCCGACTAGCGGGGGGGGTAGATACGCAGTATTTT. It codes for CASSFRLAGGVDTQYF. Full variable domain (remainder filled in from reference TRBV13 and TRBJ2-3): AAGVIQSPRHLIKEKRETATLKCYPIPRHDTVYWYQQGPGQDPQFLISFYEKMQSDKGSIPDRFSAQQFSDYHSELNMSSLELGDSALYFCASSFRLAGGVDTQYFGPGTRLTVL.

The chain links TRBV7-2 to TRBJ2-3, with D maybe TRBD1 (5 bases). Trimming took off 5 bases at V and 0 bases at J, with 18 bases between the two ends. The CDR3 sequence is 17 residues long. The germline V gene has CDR1 SGHTA and CDR2 FQGNSA. The CDR3 is CASSPGRQKLSTDTQYF. DNA for the CDR3: TGTGCCAGCAGCCCAGGGCGACAGAAGCTGAGCACAGATACGCAGTATTTT.

The V gene is TRBV30, the J gene TRBJ2-5, with a tentative D call TRBD2 (6 bases). TRBJ2-7 matches the DNA end more closely, so the J call is doubtful. The germline V gene has CDR1 GTSNPN and CDR2 SVGIG (reference sequence). The CDR3 extends over 11 amino acids. The CDR3 here is CAWIGGVEQYF. CDR3 coding DNA: TGTGCCTGGATTGGCGGGGTCGAGCAGTACTTC.

Of note for this clone: Other DNA sequences within the sample encode an identical CDR3. The chain couples TRBV30 to TRBJ1-6; D is possibly TRBD1 (5 bases). Germline CDR1 and CDR2: GTSNPN and SVGIG (reference sequence). V lost 3 bases and J 7 bases, leaving 13 bases between the germline ends. This CDR3 has 14 amino acids. This CDR3 reads CAWRSRAGNSPLHF. CDR3 sequence (DNA): TGTGCCTGGAGGTCCAGGGCAGGGAATTCACCCCTCCACTTT.

The rearrangement joins TRBV14 to TRBJ1-6, with 9 bases fitting TRBD1. With 5 bases clipped from V and 9 bases from J, the junction kept 5 bases outside the gene matches. The CDR3 totals 14 residues. CDR1 SGHDN and CDR2 FVKESK come from the germline V gene. CDR3 in amino acids: CASSDLDRGSPLHF. The CDR3 DNA is TGTGCCAGCAGCGACTTGGACAGGGGTTCACCCCTCCACTTT.

Comment on this clone: A junction boundary mismatches the germline segment, possibly from a read error. The rearrangement uses TRBV7-6 and TRBJ2-5, with 7 bases matching TRBD2. The CDR3 runs 13 residues. CDR1 is SGHVS and CDR2 is FNYEAQ in the germline V gene. The CDR3 nucleotides are TGTGCTAGCAGCTTCGGGGGGCAAGAGACCCAGTACTTC. Translating gives CASSFGGQETQYF.

This clone was observed once. The chain has TRBV27 and TRBJ1-6; TRBD1 matches at 9 bases. CDR1 and CDR2 (germline): MNHEY, SMNVEV (reference sequence). The CDR3 spans 14 residues. J gave up 10 bases and V 3 bases, and 4 bases lay outside the gene matches. CDR3 residues: CASSLDRGGSPLHF. The CDR3 DNA follows: TGTGCCAGCAGTTTGGACAGGGGAGGCTCACCCCTCCACTTT.

The gene calls are TRBV4-2 and TRBJ2-5; D possibly corresponds to TRBD2 (7 bases). This CDR3 has 15 amino acids. From germline, CDR1 is LGHNA and CDR2 YNFKEQ. V was clipped by 5 bases and J by 3 bases, with 16 bases between them. In nucleotides, the CDR3 is TGTGCCAGCAGCAAAACAAGAGGGGGGGAAGAGACCCAGTACTTC. Translating it yields CASSKTRGGEETQYF.

The chain combines TRBV7-9 with TRBJ1-2; D not resolved. Trimming shortened V by 11 bases and J by 8 bases, and 33 bases separated the two germline ends. The V gene's germline CDR1 is SEHNR and CDR2 FQNEAQ (reference sequence). The CDR3 is 17 amino acids. CDR3 loop: CAGEDGSGLLFFGGYTF. The CDR3 DNA reads TGTGCCGGCGAAGACGGTTCAGGTCTCCTGTTCTTTGGCGGCTACACCTTC.

The chain recombines TRBV7-2 with TRBJ2-7; 8 bases map to TRBD2. Germline V lookup: CDR1 SGHTA, CDR2 FQGNSA. Unmatched junction bases numbered 13, after V lost 5 bases and J lost 4 bases. This CDR3 region has 16 residues. CDR3 residues: CASSVWASGSMYEQYF. The CDR3 DNA is TGTGCCAGCAGCGTATGGGCTAGCGGGTCGATGTACGAGCAGTACTTC.

The chain joins TRBV30 to TRBJ2-1; D perhaps matches TRBD2 (6 bases). Trimming left V 1 base short and J 0 bases short, with 10 bases between. The V gene's germline CDR1 is GTSNPN and CDR2 SVGIG (reference sequence). The CDR3 runs to 15 residues. The CDR3 DNA is TGTGCCTGGAGTGCCCGGGGACTCTCCTACAATGAGCAGTTCTTC. Its translation is CAWSARGLSYNEQFF.

The genes are TRBV5-4 and TRBJ2-5, with 8 bases identical to TRBD2. From germline, CDR1 is SGHNT and CDR2 YYREEE (reference sequence). This CDR3 spans 15 amino acids. The V gene end was trimmed by 2 bases and the J gene end by 5 bases; junction bases not matched to a gene: 8. As DNA, the CDR3 is TGTGCCAGCAGCTTCGGGGGACTAGGGGCGGAGACCCAGTACTTC. Protein: CASSFGGLGAETQYF.

This clone showed up just a few times. The V gene is TRBV5-4, the J gene TRBJ1-6; a weak D match, TRBD1 (5 bases). This CDR3 is 13 amino acids long. Germline V lookup: CDR1 SGHNT, CDR2 YYREEE (reference sequence). V was cut by 2 bases and J by 7 bases, with 7 bases left in between. The CDR3 region is CASSLPGNSPLHF. CDR3 bases: TGTGCCAGCAGCTTACCAGGGAATTCACCCCTCCACTTT.

This clone was seen only once. V and J are TRBV5-1 and TRBJ2-7; the match to TRBD2 covers 15 bases. The CDR3 contains 18 residues. The junction had 13 bases not matched to a gene; V was cut back by 4 bases and J by 5 bases. Germline lookup yields CDR1 SGHRS and CDR2 YFSETQ. CDR3 DNA sequence: TGCGCCAGCAGCCCGGGACTAGCGGGGGGCCCTCTGTCCCACGAGCAGTACTTC. Amino acids: CASSPGLAGGPLSHEQYF.

The chain employs TRBV19 and TRBJ2-7; the match to TRBD1 covers 9 bases. The J segment lost 4 bases and the V segment lost 5 bases, leaving 6 bases of the junction unmatched. The CDR3 consists of 14 residues. Germline V gene sequence: CDR1 LNHDA, CDR2 SQIVND (reference sequence). CDR3 sequence (DNA): TGTGCCAGTAGTCCGGAACAGGGGGCTTACGAGCAGTACTTC. Residues: CASSPEQGAYEQYF.

The rearrangement uses TRBV7-3 and TRBJ2-5; possible D gene TRBD2, 5 bases. V was clipped by 5 bases and J by 1 base, with 11 bases between them. In germline, CDR1 is SGHTA, CDR2 FQGTGA. This CDR3 contains 14 residues. CDR3 sequence: CASSLLGSQETQYF. The CDR3, as DNA: TGTGCCAGCAGCCTATTGGGGAGCCAAGAGACCCAGTACTTC.

The chain recombines TRBV15 with TRBJ2-7, with a weak D call TRBD1 (6 bases). Germline values: CDR1 LNHNV, CDR2 YYDKDF (reference sequence). CDR3 length equals 15 residues. V dropped 0 bases and J dropped 2 bases, with 11 bases sitting between them. CDR3 loop: CATSRDLAGAYEQYF. As DNA, the CDR3 is TGTGCCACCAGCAGAGATCTGGCAGGGGCCTACGAGCAGTACTTC.

The V call is TRBV10-3, the J call TRBJ2-7, with 7 bases that match TRBD1. After removal of 2 bases from V and 0 bases from J, the junction contained 10 bases not matched to a gene. CDR3 length: 17 residues. The germline V gene has CDR1 ENHRY and CDR2 SYGVKD. CDR3 amino acids: CAISEGEGGLSSYEQYF. For the CDR3, the DNA is TGTGCCATCAGTGAGGGGGAAGGGGGCCTTAGCTCCTACGAGCAGTACTTC.

V usage is TRBV27 and J usage is TRBJ1-2; no clear D. Germline CDR1 MNHEY, CDR2 SMNVEV (reference sequence). With 0 bases removed from V and 3 bases from J, the gap between germline ends came to 5 bases. The CDR3 loop spans 13 amino acids. CDR3 protein: CASSLSRHYGYTF. As DNA, the CDR3 is TGTGCCAGCAGTTTATCGAGGCACTATGGCTACACCTTC.

J is TRBJ1-2 and V is TRBV4-1, with D tentatively TRBD1 (5 bases). Germline values: CDR1 MGHRA, CDR2 YSYEKL. V was pared by 3 bases and J by 2 bases, with 13 bases between. The CDR3 is made up of 15 amino acids. This chain's CDR3 is CASSQGRLWNYGYTF. CDR3 DNA sequence: TGCGCCAGCAGCCAGGGGCGGCTCTGGAACTATGGCTACACCTTC.

The rearrangement links TRBV6-1 to TRBJ2-7; D is ambiguous. V lost 2 bases and J lost 2, with 7 bases in between. In germline, CDR1 is MNHNS, CDR2 SASEGT. The CDR3 sequence is 13 residues long. The CDR3 reads CASSETGTYEQYF. The CDR3 nucleotides read TGTGCCAGCAGTGAAACCGGTACCTACGAGCAGTACTTC.

The chain carries TRBV19 and TRBJ1-4; tentatively, D is TRBD1 (5 bases). With 4 bases removed from V and 8 bases from J, the gap between germline ends came to 14 bases. The germline V gene encodes CDR1 LNHDA and CDR2 SQIVND (reference sequence). The CDR3 covers 14 residues. In DNA form, the CDR3 reads TGTGCCAGTAGTAGACTCAGGGCTCAAGAAAAACTGTTTTTT. As protein: CASSRLRAQEKLFF.

This clone was picked up one time. This chain connects TRBV4-3 to TRBJ2-7; a possible D gene is TRBD1 (5 bases). V was cut by 2 bases and J by 4 bases, with 9 bases left in between. The CDR3 sequence is 13 residues long. Germline V gene sequence: CDR1 LGHNA, CDR2 YSLEER. Here the CDR3 DNA reads TGCGCCAGCAGCCAAAGCAGGGCTTACGAGCAGTACTTC. Protein: CASSQSRAYEQYF.

This chain uses TRBV6-5 with TRBJ1-5; D is possibly TRBD1 (6 bases). CDR1 and CDR2 (germline): MNHEY, SVGAGI. The ends were cut back, 5 bases at V and 0 bases at J, with 11 bases in the middle. This CDR3 comprises 15 residues. The CDR3: CASSADRYSNQPQHF. The CDR3 nucleotides read TGTGCCAGCAGTGCGGACAGATATAGCAATCAGCCCCAGCATTTT.